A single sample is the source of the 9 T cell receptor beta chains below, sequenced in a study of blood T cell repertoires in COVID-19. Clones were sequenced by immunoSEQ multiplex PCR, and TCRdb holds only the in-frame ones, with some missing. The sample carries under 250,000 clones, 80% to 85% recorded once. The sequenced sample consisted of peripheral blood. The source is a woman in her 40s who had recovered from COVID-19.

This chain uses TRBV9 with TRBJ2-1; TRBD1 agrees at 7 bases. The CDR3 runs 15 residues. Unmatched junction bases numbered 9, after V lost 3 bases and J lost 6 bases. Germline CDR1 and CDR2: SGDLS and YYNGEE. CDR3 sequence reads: CASSARQGQSNEQFF. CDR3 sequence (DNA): TGTGCCAGCAGCGCCCGACAGGGTCAAAGCAATGAGCAGTTCTTC.

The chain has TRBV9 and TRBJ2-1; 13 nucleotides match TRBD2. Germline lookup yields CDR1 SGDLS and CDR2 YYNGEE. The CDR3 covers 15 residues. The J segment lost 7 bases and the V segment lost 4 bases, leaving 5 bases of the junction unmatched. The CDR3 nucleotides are TGTGCCAGCAGCTCGGGACTAGCGGGGTTTAATGAGCAGTTCTTC. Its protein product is CASSSGLAGFNEQFF.

The CDR3 region is CAWSGYFGHQESPLHF. CDR3 DNA sequence: TGTGCCTGGAGCGGTTACTTCGGACACCAGGAATCACCCCTCCACTTT. The rearrangement joins TRBV30 to TRBJ1-6, with a possible D match to TRBD1 (5 bases). Trimming left V 3 bases short and J 10 bases short, with 22 bases between. Germline lookup yields CDR1 GTSNPN and CDR2 SVGIG (reference sequence). The CDR3 runs to 16 residues.

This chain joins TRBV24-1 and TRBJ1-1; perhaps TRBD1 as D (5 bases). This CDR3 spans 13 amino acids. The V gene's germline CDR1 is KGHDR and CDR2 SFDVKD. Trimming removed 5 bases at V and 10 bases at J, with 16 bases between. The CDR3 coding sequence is TGTGCCACCAGTGCCGAACCGGGCGGGGGAGCTTTCTTT. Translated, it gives CATSAEPGGGAFF.

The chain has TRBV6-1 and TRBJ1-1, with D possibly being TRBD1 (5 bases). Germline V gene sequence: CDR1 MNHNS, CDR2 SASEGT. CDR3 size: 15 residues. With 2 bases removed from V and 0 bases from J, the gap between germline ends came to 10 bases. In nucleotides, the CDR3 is TGTGCCAGCAGTGAAACGACAGCCCTGAACACTGAAGCTTTCTTT. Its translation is CASSETTALNTEAFF.

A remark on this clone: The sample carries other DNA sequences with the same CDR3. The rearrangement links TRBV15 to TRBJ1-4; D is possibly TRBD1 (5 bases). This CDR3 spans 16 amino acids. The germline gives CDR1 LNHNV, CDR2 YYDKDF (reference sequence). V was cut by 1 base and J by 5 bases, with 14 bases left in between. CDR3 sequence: CATSRAVGLGNEKLFF. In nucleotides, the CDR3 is TGTGCCACCAGCAGAGCGGTGGGGCTAGGAAATGAAAAACTGTTTTTT.

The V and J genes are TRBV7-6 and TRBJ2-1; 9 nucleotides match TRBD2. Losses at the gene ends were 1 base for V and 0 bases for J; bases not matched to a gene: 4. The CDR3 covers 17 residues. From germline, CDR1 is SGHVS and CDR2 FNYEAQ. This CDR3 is CASSLDLAGISYNEQFF. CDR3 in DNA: TGTGCCAGCAGCTTAGATCTAGCGGGGATCTCCTACAATGAGCAGTTCTTC.

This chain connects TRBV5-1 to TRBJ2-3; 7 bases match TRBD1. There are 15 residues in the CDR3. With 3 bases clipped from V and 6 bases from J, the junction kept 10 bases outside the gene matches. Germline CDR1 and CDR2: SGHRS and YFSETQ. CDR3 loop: CASSWQTGSTDTQYF. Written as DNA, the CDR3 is TGCGCCAGCAGCTGGCAGACAGGGTCTACGGATACGCAGTATTTT. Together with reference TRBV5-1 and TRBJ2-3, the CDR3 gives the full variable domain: KAGVTQTPRYLIKTRGQQVTLSCSPISGHRSVSWYQQTPGQGLQFLFEYFSETQRNKGNFPGRFSGRQFSNSRSEMNVSTLELGDSALYLCASSWQTGSTDTQYFGPGTRLTVL.

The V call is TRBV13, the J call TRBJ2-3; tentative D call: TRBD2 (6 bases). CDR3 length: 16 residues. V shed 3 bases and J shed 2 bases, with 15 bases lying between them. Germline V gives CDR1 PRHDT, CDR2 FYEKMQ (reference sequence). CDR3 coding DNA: TGTGCCAGCAGCTTTCTCGGGGGTGCTGACACAGATACGCAGTATTTT. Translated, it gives CASSFLGGADTDTQYF.